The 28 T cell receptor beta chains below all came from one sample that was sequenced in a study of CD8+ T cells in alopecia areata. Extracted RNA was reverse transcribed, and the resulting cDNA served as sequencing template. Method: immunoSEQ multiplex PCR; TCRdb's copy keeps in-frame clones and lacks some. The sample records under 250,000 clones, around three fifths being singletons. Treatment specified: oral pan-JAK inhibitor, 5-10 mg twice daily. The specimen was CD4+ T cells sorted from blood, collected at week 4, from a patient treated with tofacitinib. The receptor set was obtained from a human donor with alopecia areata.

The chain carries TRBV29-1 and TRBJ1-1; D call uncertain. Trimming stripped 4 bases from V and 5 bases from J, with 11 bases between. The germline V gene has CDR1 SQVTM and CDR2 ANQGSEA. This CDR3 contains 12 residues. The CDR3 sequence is CSVGPSRTEAFF. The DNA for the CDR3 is TGCAGCGTTGGTCCCTCGAGGACTGAAGCTTTCTTT.

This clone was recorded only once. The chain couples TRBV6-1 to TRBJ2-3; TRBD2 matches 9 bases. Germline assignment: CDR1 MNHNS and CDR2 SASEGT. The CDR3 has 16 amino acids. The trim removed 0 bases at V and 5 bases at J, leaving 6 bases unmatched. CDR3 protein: CASSEAGGGAVDTQYF. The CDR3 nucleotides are TGTGCCAGCAGTGAAGCCGGCGGGGGGGCGGTAGATACGCAGTATTTT.

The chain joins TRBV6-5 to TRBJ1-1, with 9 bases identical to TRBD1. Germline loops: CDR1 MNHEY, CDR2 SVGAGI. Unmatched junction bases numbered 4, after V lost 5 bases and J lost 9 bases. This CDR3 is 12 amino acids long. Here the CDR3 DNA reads TGTGCCAGCAGTCCCGGGACAGGGAAAGCTTTCTTT. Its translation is CASSPGTGKAFF.

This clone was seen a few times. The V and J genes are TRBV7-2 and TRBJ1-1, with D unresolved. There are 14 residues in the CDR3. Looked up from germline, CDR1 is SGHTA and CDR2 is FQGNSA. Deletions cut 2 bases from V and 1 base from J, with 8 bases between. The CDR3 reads CASSLSRRNTEAFF. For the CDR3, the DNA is TGTGCCAGCAGCTTAAGTAGGAGGAACACTGAAGCTTTCTTT.

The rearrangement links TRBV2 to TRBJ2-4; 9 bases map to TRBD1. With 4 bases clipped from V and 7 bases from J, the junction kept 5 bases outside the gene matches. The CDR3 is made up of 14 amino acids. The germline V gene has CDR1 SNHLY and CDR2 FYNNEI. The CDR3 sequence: CASSAWDRVNIQYF. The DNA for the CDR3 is TGTGCCAGCAGTGCGTGGGACAGGGTCAACATTCAGTACTTC.

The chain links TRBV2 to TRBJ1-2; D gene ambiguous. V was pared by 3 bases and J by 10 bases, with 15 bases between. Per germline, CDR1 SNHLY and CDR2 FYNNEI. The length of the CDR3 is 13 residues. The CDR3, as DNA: TGTGCCAGCAGTGATATCACTGGACGGGACTACACCTTC. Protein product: CASSDITGRDYTF.

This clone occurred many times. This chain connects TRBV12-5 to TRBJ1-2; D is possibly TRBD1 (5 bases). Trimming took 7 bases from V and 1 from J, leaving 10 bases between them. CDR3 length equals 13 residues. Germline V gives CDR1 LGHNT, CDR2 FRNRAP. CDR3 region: CASARESNYGYTF. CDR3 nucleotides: TGTGCTAGTGCCAGGGAGAGTAACTATGGCTACACCTTC.

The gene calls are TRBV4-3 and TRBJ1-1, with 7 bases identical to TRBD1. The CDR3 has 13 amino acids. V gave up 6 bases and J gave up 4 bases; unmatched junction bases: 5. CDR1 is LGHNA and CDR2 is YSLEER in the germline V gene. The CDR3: CASSPDRATEAFF. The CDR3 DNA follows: TGCGCCAGCAGTCCAGACAGGGCCACTGAAGCTTTCTTT.

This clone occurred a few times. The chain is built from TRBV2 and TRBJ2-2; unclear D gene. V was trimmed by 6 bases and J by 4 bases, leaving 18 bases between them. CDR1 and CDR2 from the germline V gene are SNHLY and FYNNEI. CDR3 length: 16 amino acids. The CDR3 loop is CASSYTTSSSTGELFF. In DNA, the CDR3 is TGTGCCAGCAGCTACACGACATCCTCGAGCACCGGGGAGCTGTTTTTT.

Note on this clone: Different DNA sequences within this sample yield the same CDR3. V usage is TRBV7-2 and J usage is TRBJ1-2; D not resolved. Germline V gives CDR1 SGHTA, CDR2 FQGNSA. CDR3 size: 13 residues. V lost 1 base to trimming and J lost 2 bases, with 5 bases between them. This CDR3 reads CASSLVGNYGYTF. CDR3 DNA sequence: TGTGCCAGCAGCTTAGTCGGGAACTATGGCTACACCTTC.

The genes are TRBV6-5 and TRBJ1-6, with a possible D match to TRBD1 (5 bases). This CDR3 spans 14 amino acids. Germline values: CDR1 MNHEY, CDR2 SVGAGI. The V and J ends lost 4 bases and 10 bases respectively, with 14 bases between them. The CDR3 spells CASSWPGKESPLHF. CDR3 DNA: TGTGCCAGCAGTTGGCCAGGGAAGGAATCACCCCTCCACTTT.

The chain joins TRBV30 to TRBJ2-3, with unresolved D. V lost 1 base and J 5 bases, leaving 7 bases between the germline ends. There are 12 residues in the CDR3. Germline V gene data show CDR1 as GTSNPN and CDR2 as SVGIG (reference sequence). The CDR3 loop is CAWSGLRDTQYF. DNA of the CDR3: TGTGCCTGGAGTGGTCTAAGAGATACGCAGTATTTT.

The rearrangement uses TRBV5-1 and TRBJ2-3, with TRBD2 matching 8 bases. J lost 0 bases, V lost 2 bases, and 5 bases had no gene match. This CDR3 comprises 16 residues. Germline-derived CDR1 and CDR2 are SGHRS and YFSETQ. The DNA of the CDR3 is TGCGCCAGCAGCTTATCCGGGACTAGTAGCACAGATACGCAGTATTTT. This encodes CASSLSGTSSTDTQYF.

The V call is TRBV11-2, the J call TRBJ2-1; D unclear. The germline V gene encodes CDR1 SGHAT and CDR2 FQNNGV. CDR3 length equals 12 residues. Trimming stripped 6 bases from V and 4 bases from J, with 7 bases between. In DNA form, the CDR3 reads TGTGCCAGCAGGATTGCTTACAATGAGCAGTTCTTC. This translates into CASRIAYNEQFF. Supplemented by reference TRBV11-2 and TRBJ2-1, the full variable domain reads EAGVAQSPRYKIIEKRQSVAFWCNPISGHATLYWYQQILGQGPKLLIQFQNNGVVDDSQLPKDRFSAERLKGVDSTLKIQPAKLEDSAVYLCASRIAYNEQFFGPGTRLTVL.

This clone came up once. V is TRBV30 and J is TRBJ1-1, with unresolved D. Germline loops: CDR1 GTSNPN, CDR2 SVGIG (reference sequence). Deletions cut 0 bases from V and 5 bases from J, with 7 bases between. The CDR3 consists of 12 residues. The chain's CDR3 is CAWSVQLTEAFF. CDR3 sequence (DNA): TGTGCCTGGAGTGTACAGTTAACTGAAGCTTTCTTT.

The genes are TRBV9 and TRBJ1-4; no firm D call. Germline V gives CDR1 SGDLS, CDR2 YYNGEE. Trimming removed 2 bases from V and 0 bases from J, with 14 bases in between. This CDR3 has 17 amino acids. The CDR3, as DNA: TGTGCCAGCAGCGTTAACAGCAGAGCCACAACTAATGAAAAACTGTTTTTT. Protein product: CASSVNSRATTNEKLFF.

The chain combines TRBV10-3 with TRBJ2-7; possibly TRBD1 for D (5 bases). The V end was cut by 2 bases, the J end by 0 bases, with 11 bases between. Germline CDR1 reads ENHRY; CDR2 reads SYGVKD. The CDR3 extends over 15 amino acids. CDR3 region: CAISEQQENSYEQYF. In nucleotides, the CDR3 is TGTGCCATCAGTGAGCAACAGGAAAACTCCTACGAGCAGTACTTC.

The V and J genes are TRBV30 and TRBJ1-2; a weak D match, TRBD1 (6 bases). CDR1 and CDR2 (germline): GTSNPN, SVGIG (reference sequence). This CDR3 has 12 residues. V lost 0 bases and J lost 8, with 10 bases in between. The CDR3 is CAWSVKGVGYTF. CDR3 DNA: TGTGCCTGGAGTGTAAAGGGGGTCGGCTACACCTTC.

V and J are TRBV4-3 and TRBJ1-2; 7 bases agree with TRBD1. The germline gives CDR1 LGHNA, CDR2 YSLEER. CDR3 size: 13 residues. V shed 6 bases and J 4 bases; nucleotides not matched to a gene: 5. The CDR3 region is CASSPGTVYGYTF. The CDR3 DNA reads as TGCGCCAGCAGTCCAGGGACAGTCTATGGCTACACCTTC.

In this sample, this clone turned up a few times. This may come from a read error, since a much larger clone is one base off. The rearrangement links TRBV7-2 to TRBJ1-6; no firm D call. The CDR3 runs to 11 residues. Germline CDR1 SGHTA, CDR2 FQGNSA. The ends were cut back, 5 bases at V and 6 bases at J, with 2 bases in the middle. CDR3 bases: TGTGCCAGCAGCGGTAATTCACCCCTCCACTTT. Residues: CASSGNSPLHF. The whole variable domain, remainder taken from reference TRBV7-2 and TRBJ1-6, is GAGVSQSPSNKVTEKGKDVELRCDPISGHTALYWYRQSLGQGLEFLIYFQGNSAPDKSGLPSDRFSAERTGGSVSTLTIQRTQQEDSAVYLCASSGNSPLHFGNGTRLTVT.

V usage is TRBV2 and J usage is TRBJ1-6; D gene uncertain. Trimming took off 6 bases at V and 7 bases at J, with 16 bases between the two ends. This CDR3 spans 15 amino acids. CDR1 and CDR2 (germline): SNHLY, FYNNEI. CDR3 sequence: CASRVDGPGNSPLHF. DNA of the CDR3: TGTGCCAGCAGAGTGGACGGCCCTGGCAATTCACCCCTCCACTTT.

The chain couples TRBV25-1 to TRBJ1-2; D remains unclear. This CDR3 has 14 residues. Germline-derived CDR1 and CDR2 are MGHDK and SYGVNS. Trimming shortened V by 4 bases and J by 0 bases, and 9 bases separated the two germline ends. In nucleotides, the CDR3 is TGTGCCAGCAGTGGAGCAATAGCTAACTATGGCTACACCTTC. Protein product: CASSGAIANYGYTF.

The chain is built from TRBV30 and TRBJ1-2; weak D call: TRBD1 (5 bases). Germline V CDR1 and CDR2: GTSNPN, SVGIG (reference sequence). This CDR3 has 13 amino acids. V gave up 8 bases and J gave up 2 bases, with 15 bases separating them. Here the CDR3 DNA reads TGTGCCCGAGGAGCAGGGAGCAACTATGGCTACACCTTC. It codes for CARGAGSNYGYTF.

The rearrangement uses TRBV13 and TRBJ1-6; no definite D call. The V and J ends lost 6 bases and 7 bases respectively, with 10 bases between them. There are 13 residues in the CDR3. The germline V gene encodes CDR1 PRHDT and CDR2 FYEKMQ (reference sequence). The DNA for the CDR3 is TGTGCCAGCAGTCCCAGCTCGAATTCACCCCTCCACTTT. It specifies CASSPSSNSPLHF.

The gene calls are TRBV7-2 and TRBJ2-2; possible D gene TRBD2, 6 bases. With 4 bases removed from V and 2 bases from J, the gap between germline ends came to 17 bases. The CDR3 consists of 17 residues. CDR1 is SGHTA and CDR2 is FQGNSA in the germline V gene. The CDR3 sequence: CASSSGLRTINTGELFF. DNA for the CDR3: TGTGCCAGCAGCTCCGGACTGCGGACTATCAACACCGGGGAGCTGTTTTTT.

CDR3 in amino acids: CAIRDSPRIHNEQFF. In nucleotides, the CDR3 is TGTGCCATCCGGGACTCGCCACGCATACACAATGAGCAGTTCTTC. This rearrangement joins TRBV6-5 to TRBJ2-1, with a possible D match to TRBD2 (6 bases). V lost 10 bases and J lost 5, with 21 bases in between. Germline loops: CDR1 MNHEY, CDR2 SVGAGI. The CDR3 spans 15 residues.

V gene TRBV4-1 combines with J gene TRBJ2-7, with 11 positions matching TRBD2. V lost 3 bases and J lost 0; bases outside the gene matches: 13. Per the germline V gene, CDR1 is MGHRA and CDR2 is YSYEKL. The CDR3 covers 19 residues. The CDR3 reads CASSHGQVTSGASSYEQYF. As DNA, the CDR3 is TGCGCCAGCAGCCACGGACAGGTGACTAGCGGGGCGAGCTCCTACGAGCAGTACTTC.

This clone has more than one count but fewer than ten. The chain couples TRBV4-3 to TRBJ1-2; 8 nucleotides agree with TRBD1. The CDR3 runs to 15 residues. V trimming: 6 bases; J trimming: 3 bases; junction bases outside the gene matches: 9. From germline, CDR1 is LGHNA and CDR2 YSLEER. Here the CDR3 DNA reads TGCGCCAGCAGTCTCACCGGGACAGGCGACTATGGCTACACCTTC. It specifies CASSLTGTGDYGYTF.